This T cell receptor beta chain was captured in a study of vaccination and CD4 T cells after COVID-19 (dated 2022 in TCRdb). In the study overall: Convalescent patients had a positive SARS-CoV-2 result on nasal swab PCR, and of these patients, nine had mild disease and one had severe disease. A few convalescent patients gave samples both early after vaccination (day 14) and late after vaccination (days 161 to 241). Post-COVID blood samples were collected from convalescent patients a median of approximately 100 days after diagnosis, with a range of about 30 to 161 days. Overlapping spike peptide pools from SARS-CoV-2 and from the common cold coronaviruses HCoV-NL63, HCoV-OC43 and HCoV-229E were used as culture stimuli. The time from the second vaccine dose to post-vaccine blood sampling had a median of roughly 77 days and ranged from about 14 to 241 days. In the convalescent cohort there were six males and four females, among whom were two Hispanic individuals, seven Caucasians, two Asians and one multiracial person. Each participant got two doses of either the Pfizer-BioNTech BNT162b2 vaccine (n=8) or the Moderna mRNA-1273 vaccine (n=2). In 9 to 11 COVID-19 convalescent patients and a handful of infection-naive healthy vaccine recipients, researchers compared the spike-specific CD4+ TCR repertoire from before mRNA vaccination with the repertoire from after. As controls, cultures received a CEFX viral epitope pool (the positive control), an HIV-1 Nef peptide pool (the negative control), or no peptide at all. The research as a whole found: Only a relatively small number of convalescent patients were included in the study, and early timepoints following natural infection were not analyzed. Among the post-vaccine SARS-CoV-2-reactive clones in convalescent patients, a median approximately 90% showed up only after vaccination, which suggests vaccine-specific priming. In convalescent patients, nearly all vaccine-specific clones (304 of 307) were found to be mono-reactive for SARS-CoV-2 spike rather than cross-reactive with common cold coronaviruses. The median count of SARS-CoV-2-reactive clonotypes went up from 21 after infection to roughly 38 after vaccination, although the change was not significant.

The time point tag for this specimen amounts to: late sampling 161 to 241 days after vaccination in three convalescent patients. The treatment or condition tag for this specimen amounts to: approximately nine-day PBMC culture with coronavirus spike peptide pools or control peptides (ViraFEST assay). To expand antigen-specific T cells with peptide pools and then pick out the expanded clonotypes through TCR sequencing, the study relied on the ViraFEST assay. The positive SARS-CoV-2 PCR tests of the convalescent patients were dated from March to December 2020, before the Alpha, Beta and Delta variants emerged in the United States. Each well held two million PBMCs cultured with approximately 9.1 ug/ml peptide pools in IMDM containing approximately 5% human AB serum and approximately 10 IU/ml IL-2. On days 3 and 7, half of the culture medium was replaced with fresh IL-2-containing medium. CD4+ T cells were isolated after around 11 days of culture through negative selection using the EasySep CD4+ T cell isolation kit. Ficoll-Paque Plus gradient centrifugation was used to isolate PBMCs from whole blood, and the isolated PBMCs were then either used fresh or cryopreserved at -140C. Triplicate wells were generally used for each culture condition.

Including cysteine and phenylalanine, the CDR3 has 15 amino acids. The DNA shown is the 45-base CDR3, in frame from base 1. The CDR1 and CDR2 encoded by the germline V gene (reference sequence) are MNHEY and SMNVEV. Relative to germline, V is 3 bases shorter and J is 1 base shorter, with 9 bases between their ends. As regards this clonotype: Its antigen is still unknown. Base-call qualities are not available, and no considerably larger clone is one nucleotide away.

The protocol used for the library was PCR. DNA from cultured CD4+ T cells was subjected to TCR sequencing with the Oncomine TCR Beta short-read assay at the Johns Hopkins FTIC core. Genomic DNA was extracted from the cultured CD4+ T cells with the QIAamp micro DNA kit. Oncomine TCR Beta libraries from cultured CD4+ T cells were pooled using unique dual indexes and sequenced on an Illumina iSeq 100. Per the original workflow: Non-productive sequences were filtered out, and CDR3s that did not start with C, did not end with F or W, or were shorter than 7 amino acids were discarded. Antigen-specific clonotypes were identified with the MANAFEST web application by comparing peptide-stimulated wells with reference and other culture wells. For a clone to be called positive, the clone needed an FDR below 0.05, an odds ratio above 5, and a productive frequency above 0.1% in at least two of three replicate wells. Clonotypes that were significantly expanded in both SARS-CoV-2 spike wells and at least one common cold coronavirus spike condition were defined as cross-reactive. Using R version 3.6.1, CDR3 homology was evaluated through Levenshtein distances (stringdist) along with unrooted phylogenetic trees (ape). TCRdb trimmed public reads at Q25 via fastp, called clones via MiXCR and kept in-frame beta chains. For every CDR3 protein sequence, its rows merge into one entry that carries the most common genes and DNA. The V and J calls come from TCRdb's annotation, not from the publication. The sample table contains tens of thousands of distinct CDR3 sequences; only one count was recorded for around a third of them. The leading ten clones occupy about an eighth of the sample.

The receptor was isolated from a human donor who had recovered from COVID-19. The chain is assembled from TRBV27 and TRBJ2-2; TRBD2 is a possible D gene, resting on 6 matching bases. The sequencing used CD4+ T cells from blood, cultured in vitro, collected about 7 months after SARS-CoV-2 vaccination. CDR3 protein: CASSFRGMNTGELFF. The nucleotides are TGTGCCAGCAGTTTCCGGGGGATGAACACCGGGGAGCTGTTTTTT.